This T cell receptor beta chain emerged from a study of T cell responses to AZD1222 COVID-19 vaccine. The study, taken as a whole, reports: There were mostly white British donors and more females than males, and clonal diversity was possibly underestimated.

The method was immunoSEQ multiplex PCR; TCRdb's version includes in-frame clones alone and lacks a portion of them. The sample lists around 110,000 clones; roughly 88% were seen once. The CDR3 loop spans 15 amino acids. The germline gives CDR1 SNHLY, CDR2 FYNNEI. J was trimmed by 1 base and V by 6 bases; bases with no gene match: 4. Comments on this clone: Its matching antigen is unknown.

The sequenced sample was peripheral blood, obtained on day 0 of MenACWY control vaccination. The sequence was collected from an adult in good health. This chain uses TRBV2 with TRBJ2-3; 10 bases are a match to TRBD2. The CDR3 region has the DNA TGTGCCAGCAGATTCGGGACTAGCGGCACAGATACGCAGTATTTT. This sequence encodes CASRFGTSGTDTQYF.